This T cell receptor (beta chain) was captured by sequencing in a study of cytomegalovirus exposure and HLA in healthy donors (dated by TCRdb to 2016 to 2017). For the wider study: An earlier analysis of approximately 550 of the donors reported roughly 300 Gb of sequence data and 100 million to 130 million unique TCR beta sequences from about 200 million T cells. Around 300 gigabases of sequencing data and roughly 90 million unique TCR sequences were included in an early release covering 550 to 650 HLA-typed donors. Among the roughly 400 genotyped donors, around 79% belonged to the genetic ancestry cluster associated with self-reported Caucasian donors. The study was designed to test whether signatures of past pathogen exposure could be identified by cataloging public T cell receptors. The study profiled the T cell repertoires of under 850 subjects by immunosequencing and related them to cytomegalovirus serostatus. Along with the roughly 700-subject first cohort, a separate validation cohort of roughly 110 different subjects was used. To predict cytomegalovirus infection status, the study combined high-throughput TCR immunosequencing, statistical association of individual TCRs with disease status, and machine learning. In a later analysis, previously published TCR beta repertoires from 600 to 850 donors were re-analyzed and high-resolution HLA genotyping was added so that TCR occurrence patterns could be studied. Rather than using new phenotypic data, the later analysis identified candidate immune exposures from TCR beta sequences and from how often those sequences occurred across donors. An earlier analysis of several hundred of the donors applied high-throughput TCR beta sequencing to assess whether each TCR beta V gene segment acted as functional or pseudogenic. Alongside the repertoire data, information on donor age, sex, ethnicity and CMV serostatus was compiled. Genome-wide SNP genotypes for about 60% of the roughly 670 donors were used in a later genetic analysis, which treated that subset as a discovery cohort. All discovery cohort repertoires had been generated on a single sequencing platform. Both class I and class II loci were covered by HLA typing, at four-digit resolution. Typing coverage varied by locus: roughly 620-640 donors for A, B, C, DRB1 and DQB1; roughly 520 for DQA1; approximately 570 for DPA1; approximately 470 for DPB1. Roughly 5 DR-DQ haplotypes were treated as single units for association and clustering because of strong linkage in the cohort. Among a few hundred genotyped donors of the cohort, an average of around 240,000 unique TCR beta nucleotide sequences were sequenced per donor, around 18% of them non-productive. On the study overall, not on this receptor specifically: The study listed approximately 150 TCR beta chains as associated with cytomegalovirus. Because counts were too low, 15 to 20 rarely observed V segments, including chromosome 9 orphons, were left out of the earlier analysis of 587 of the donors. Some IMGT-functional V segments, including TRBV6-2 and TRBV6-3, could not be distinguished by the 87-base-pair reads and were therefore excluded. In both the original and validation cohorts, the classifier was reported to diagnose cytomegalovirus status with high specificity and sensitivity. A cluster of highly shared sequence variants was judged likely to be a technical artifact of the sequencing pipeline. In a later genetic analysis, fewer N-insertions in productive TCRs were reported among donors in an Asian-associated ancestry cluster than the roughly 700-donor mean. The presence/absence analyses assumed that sequencing depth was roughly uniform across donors, and that assumption may not be true. HLA typing was unavailable for some donors at each locus, so association tests used only the typed subset. An earlier analysis of approximately 540 of the donors showed that most TCR beta V segments appeared in productive rearrangements either about 87% or about 30% of the time, which broadly matched IMGT annotations. A few of the identified cytomegalovirus-associated TCR beta chains were confirmed in vitro to be specific for cytomegalovirus antigens. Only TCR beta chains were sequenced in this cohort, and the absence of alpha or paired-chain data limited detectable features. Assigning TCR associations to individual alleles was difficult when HLA alleles, especially DR and DQ, strongly co-occurred. In a later analysis, several top co-occurrence clusters were reported to appear linked to parvovirus B19, influenza, CMV and Epstein-Barr virus. While some public TCRs were present in many individuals, most TCR sequences turned up only very rarely across donors. The authors suggested that the approach could potentially be extended to other disease states and immunological phenotypes. A further reported finding was that TCR beta sequences accurately predicted the HLA-A and HLA-B alleles for most subjects in the first cohort. Most CMV-associated TCR beta chains appeared to be HLA-restricted in a later analysis, and the HLA associations seemed to be driven largely by CMV exposure. In a later genetic analysis, a missense DCLRE1C variant was associated with V-gene and J-gene trimming of TCR beta chains, and the association was replicated in an independent cohort. Correlated functional status among segregating V segments might be attributable to linkage disequilibrium, but an unknown experimental factor could not be ruled out. According to a later analysis, TCR association rates differed among HLA loci, with DRB1 alleles showing the most associated TCRs and HLA-C alleles showing the fewest. Immune exposure information for the cohort was limited to CMV serostatus. Specific HLA alleles were associated with 15,000 to 20,000 TCR beta sequences at a false discovery rate of 0.05 in a later analysis. In a later analysis, HLA-associated TCR beta chains showed more clonal expansion and lower generation probabilities than non-associated chains that were equally common.

CDR1 and CDR2 (SGHNT, YYREEE) derive from the germline V gene (reference sequence). There are 12 amino acids in the CDR3, from cysteine to phenylalanine inclusive. The CDR3 DNA has 36 bases and is translated from base 1. At the junction V is shortened by 4 bases and J by 7 bases; bases outside the gene matches: 2. As to this clone: The antigen it binds to is not known. Per-base qualities were not stored, and no clone one base away is much larger.

Libraries were made using the immunoSEQ multiplex PCR assay. For the multiplex PCR, a mixture combining 60 forward primers for TCR Vbeta segments and 13 reverse primers for TCR Jbeta segments was used. Amplification of the CDR3 region of rearranged TCR beta genes was performed with a multiplex PCR assay on genomic DNA. Amplified TCR beta libraries were sequenced as 87-base-pair reads on the Illumina HiSeq System. The paper's data handling went like this. A later analysis tallied 75 million to 95 million unique TCR beta chains across the 650 to 750 repertoires, and 10 million to 11 million of those chains were shared by two or more donors. Raw reads were error-corrected and collapsed into unique sequences with a nearest-neighbor algorithm that merged closely related sequences to remove PCR and sequencing errors. To assign V, D and J gene segments, CDR3 sequences were aligned to IMGT reference sequences. For a sequence to be retained, a match of at least six nucleotides to both a V gene segment and a J gene segment was required. Rearrangements were classified as productive when the CDR3 lacked stop codons and remained in frame with V and J, and all other rearrangements were classified as non-productive. CDR3 was defined by IMGT convention, running from the second conserved V-encoded cysteine to the conserved J-encoded phenylalanine. In an earlier analysis of around 540 of the donors, sequences lacking an unambiguous match to a single V gene segment were excluded. In an earlier analysis of roughly 500 of the donors, V segments were called functional above 56.7% productive rearrangements and were called segregating when the between-donor standard deviation exceeded 5%. A statistical classification framework was developed to diagnose cytomegalovirus status using the catalog of TCR beta chain sequences. A later analysis assigned V and J genes by comparing TCR nucleotide sequences with IMGT/GENE-DB human TR gene sequences. The TCRdist pipeline was used in a later analysis to assign CDR3 sequences and most-parsimonious VDJ recombination scenarios. In a later analysis, every TCR beta chain was defined by the combination of its CDR3 amino acid sequence and its V-gene family, and reads without a unique V-gene family were dropped. In a later analysis, a few hundred highly shared, low-generation-probability nucleotide sequences were removed to address suspected cross-contamination and a sequencing artifact. For each public chain, a later analysis derived a clonal expansion index from normalized ranks of inferred template counts within each repertoire. In a later analysis, generation probabilities were computed using a VDJ recombination model fitted to out-of-frame rearrangements, and the results were checked against IGoR. In a later analysis, TCR-TCR, TCR-HLA and TCR-CMV co-occurrence was scored with hypergeometric tests, and a repertoire-size bias correction was applied to TCR pairs. False discovery rates were estimated in a later analysis by permuting HLA or CMV assignments 20 times. In a later analysis, co-occurring TCRs were grouped using DBSCAN, and TCRdist sequence similarity was added for clustering within HLA-allele-positive subsets. Repertoires with fewer than 30,000 or more than 120,000 public chains, plus five repertoires with anomalous nucleotide sharing, were excluded from co-occurrence clustering. The source is immuneACCESS, and TCRdb retained only in-frame sequences with V and J called. Part of the clones is not carried over; for the studies checked, unresolved V genes explain less than half of this, and the remainder is unexplained. V, J and clone size are those of that table, while D and trimming were read from the DNA. The sample contains more than 75,000 clones, about 74% of them found a single time. Under 7.5% of the sample is in the top ten clones.

The cohort comprised some 730 healthy bone marrow donors. Cohort members were all nominally healthy when sampled, although unrecorded immune exposures were likely present. The donor tested CMV seropositive, placing the donor among the 290 or so seropositive members of the cohort. Every donor gave a peripheral blood sample, and the peripheral blood mononuclear cells from that sample were used for TCR beta sequencing. Genomic DNA extraction from the blood cell samples was performed with the Qiagen DNeasy Blood Extraction Kit. Sequencing was done on a sample of PBMCs. The TCR sequence derives from a woman aged 45-60 years in good health and CMV-seropositive. The chain is made from TRBV5-4 and TRBJ2-1; TRBD2 matches 7 bases in the middle. The CDR3 has the sequence CASSREGNEQFF. The nucleotide sequence reads as follows: TGTGCCAGCAGCAGGGAGGGGAATGAGCAGTTCTTC.